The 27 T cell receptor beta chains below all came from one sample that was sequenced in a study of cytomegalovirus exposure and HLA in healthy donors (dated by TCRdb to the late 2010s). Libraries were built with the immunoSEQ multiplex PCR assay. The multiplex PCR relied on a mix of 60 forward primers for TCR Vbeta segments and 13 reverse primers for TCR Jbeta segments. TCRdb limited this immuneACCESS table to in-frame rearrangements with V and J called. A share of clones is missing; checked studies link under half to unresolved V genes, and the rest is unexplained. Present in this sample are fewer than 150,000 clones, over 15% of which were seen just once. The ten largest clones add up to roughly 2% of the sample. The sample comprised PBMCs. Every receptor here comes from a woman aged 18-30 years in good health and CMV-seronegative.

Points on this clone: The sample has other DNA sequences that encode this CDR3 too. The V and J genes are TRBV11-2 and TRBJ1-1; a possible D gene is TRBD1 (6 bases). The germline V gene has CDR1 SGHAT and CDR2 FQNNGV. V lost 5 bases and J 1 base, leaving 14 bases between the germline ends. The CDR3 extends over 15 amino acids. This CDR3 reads CASSPPTGRNTEAFF. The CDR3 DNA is TGTGCCAGCAGCCCTCCGACAGGTAGGAACACTGAAGCTTTCTTT.

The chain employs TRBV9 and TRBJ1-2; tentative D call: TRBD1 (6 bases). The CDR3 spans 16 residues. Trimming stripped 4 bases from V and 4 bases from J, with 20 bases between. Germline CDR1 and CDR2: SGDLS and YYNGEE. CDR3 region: CASSTYDGGQAYGYTF. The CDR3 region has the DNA TGTGCCAGCAGCACATACGATGGGGGACAAGCCTATGGCTACACCTTC.

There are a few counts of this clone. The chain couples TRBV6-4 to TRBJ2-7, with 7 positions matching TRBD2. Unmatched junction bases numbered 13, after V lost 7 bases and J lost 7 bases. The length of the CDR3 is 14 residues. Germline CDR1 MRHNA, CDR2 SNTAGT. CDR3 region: CASKSGAYTGEQYF. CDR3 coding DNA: TGTGCCAGCAAAAGCGGGGCCTATACGGGAGAGCAGTACTTC.

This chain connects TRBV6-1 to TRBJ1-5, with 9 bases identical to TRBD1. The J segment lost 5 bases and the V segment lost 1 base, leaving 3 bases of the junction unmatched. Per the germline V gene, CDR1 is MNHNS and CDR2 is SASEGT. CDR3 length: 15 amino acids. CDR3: CASSEGTGAYQPQHF. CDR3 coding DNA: TGTGCCAGCAGTGAAGGGACAGGGGCGTATCAGCCCCAGCATTTT.

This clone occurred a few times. CDR3 sequence (DNA): TGTGCCAGCAGCTTAAACGGCCGGGACAGGGGACCTCAACGGTATGAGCAGTTCTTC. Protein product: CASSLNGRDRGPQRYEQFF. The V call is TRBV7-9, the J call TRBJ2-1; 10 nucleotides line up with TRBD1. The germline CDR1 and CDR2 sequences are SEHNR and FQNEAQ (reference sequence). Losses at the gene ends were 2 bases for V and 8 bases for J; bases not matched to a gene: 18. The CDR3 length is 19 residues.

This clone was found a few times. Here the CDR3 DNA reads TGTGCCAGCAGCGTGGGGACAGGGGGAAATGAAAAACTGTTTTTT. This encodes CASSVGTGGNEKLFF. V is TRBV5-5 and J is TRBJ1-4; 11 bases fit TRBD1. The CDR3 loop spans 15 amino acids. Germline CDR1 is SGHKS and CDR2 is YYEKEE (reference sequence). V trimming: 4 bases; J trimming: 5 bases; junction bases outside the gene matches: 4.

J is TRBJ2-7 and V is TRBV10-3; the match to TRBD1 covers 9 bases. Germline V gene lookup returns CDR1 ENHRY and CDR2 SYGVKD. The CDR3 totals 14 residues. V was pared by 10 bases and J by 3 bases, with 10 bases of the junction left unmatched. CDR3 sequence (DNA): TGTGCCACTACCTCCGGGACAGGGCGCTACGAGCAGTACTTC. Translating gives CATTSGTGRYEQYF.

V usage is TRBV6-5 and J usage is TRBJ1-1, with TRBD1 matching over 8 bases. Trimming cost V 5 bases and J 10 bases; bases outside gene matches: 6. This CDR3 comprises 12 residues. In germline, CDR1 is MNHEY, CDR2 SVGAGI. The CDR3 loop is CASSRQGRGAFF. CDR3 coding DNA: TGTGCCAGCAGTAGACAGGGGCGGGGAGCTTTCTTT.

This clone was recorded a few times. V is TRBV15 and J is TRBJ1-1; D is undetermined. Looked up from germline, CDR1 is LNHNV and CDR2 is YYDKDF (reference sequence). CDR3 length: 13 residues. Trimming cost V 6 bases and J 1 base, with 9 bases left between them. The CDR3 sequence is CATRLPPNTEAFF. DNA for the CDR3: TGTGCCACCAGACTTCCACCGAACACTGAAGCTTTCTTT.

The CDR3 nucleotides are TGTGCCAGCAGCTTGGAGGGACAGGGATTAAGGAACACCGGGGAGCTGTTTTTT. It is translated as CASSLEGQGLRNTGELFF. The chain combines TRBV5-4 with TRBJ2-2; 9 bases agree with TRBD1. CDR3 length equals 18 residues. With V trimmed by 0 bases and J by 1 base, 7 bases remained unmatched. Germline loops: CDR1 SGHNT, CDR2 YYREEE (reference sequence).

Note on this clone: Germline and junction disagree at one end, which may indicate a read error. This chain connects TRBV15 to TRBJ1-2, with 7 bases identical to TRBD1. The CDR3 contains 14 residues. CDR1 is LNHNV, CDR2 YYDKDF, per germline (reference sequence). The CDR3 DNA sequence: TGTGCCTCCAGGGACAGACCCTTTAACTATGGCTACACCTTC. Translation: CASRDRPFNYGYTF.

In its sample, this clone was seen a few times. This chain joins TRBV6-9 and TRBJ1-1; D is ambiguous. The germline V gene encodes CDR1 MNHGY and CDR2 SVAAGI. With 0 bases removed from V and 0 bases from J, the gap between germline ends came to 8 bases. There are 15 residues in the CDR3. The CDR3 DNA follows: TGTGCCAGCAGTTATTCGCAGGTGATGAACACTGAAGCTTTCTTT. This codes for CASSYSQVMNTEAFF.

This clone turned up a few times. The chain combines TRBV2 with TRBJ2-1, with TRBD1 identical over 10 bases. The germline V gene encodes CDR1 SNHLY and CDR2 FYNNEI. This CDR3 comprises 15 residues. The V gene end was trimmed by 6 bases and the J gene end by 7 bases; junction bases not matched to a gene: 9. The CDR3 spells CASRTGTGDVNEQFF. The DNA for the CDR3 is TGTGCCAGCAGGACCGGGACAGGGGACGTTAATGAGCAGTTCTTC. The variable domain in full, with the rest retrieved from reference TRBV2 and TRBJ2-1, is EPEVTQTPSHQVTQMGQEVILRCVPISNHLYFYWYRQILGQKVEFLVSFYNNEISEKSEIFDDQFSVERPDGSNFTLKIRSTKLEDSAMYFCASRTGTGDVNEQFFGPGTRLTVL.

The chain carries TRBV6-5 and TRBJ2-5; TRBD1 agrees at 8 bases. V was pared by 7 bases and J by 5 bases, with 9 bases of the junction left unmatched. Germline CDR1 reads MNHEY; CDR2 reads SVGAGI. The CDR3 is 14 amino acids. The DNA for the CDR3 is TGTGCCAGCACGGACAGGGCCGCGTGGGAGACCCAGTACTTC. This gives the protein CASTDRAAWETQYF.

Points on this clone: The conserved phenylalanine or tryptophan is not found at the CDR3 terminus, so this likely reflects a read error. In DNA, the CDR3 is TGCGCCAGCAGCCCTCTCAAGGGGGACAGGGGGCCTGAAAAACTGTTTGTT. It is translated as CASSPLKGDRGPEKLFV. The J gene is TRBJ1-4, the V gene TRBV4-3; 12 nucleotides align to TRBD1. Germline V gene lookup returns CDR1 LGHNA and CDR2 YSLEER. V gave up 4 bases and J gave up 7 bases; unmatched junction bases: 10. The CDR3 runs 17 residues.

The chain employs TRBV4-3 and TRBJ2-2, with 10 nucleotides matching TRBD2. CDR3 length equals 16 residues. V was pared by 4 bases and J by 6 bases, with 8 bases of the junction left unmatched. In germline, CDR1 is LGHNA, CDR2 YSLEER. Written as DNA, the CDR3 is TGCGCCAGCAGCCGGCTACCGGGACTAGCGTCCGGGGAGCTGTTTTTT. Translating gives CASSRLPGLASGELFF.

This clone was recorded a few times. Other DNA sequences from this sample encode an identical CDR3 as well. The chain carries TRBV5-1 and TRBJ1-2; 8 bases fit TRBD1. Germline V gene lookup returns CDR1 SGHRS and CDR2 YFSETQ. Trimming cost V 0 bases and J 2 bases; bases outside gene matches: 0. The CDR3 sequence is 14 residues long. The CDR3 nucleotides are TGCGCCAGCAGCTTGGGACAGGGGAACTATGGCTACACCTTC. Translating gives CASSLGQGNYGYTF.

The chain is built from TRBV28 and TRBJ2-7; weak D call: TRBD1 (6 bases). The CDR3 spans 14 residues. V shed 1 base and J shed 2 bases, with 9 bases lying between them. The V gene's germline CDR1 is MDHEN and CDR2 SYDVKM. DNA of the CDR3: TGTGCCAGCAGTTTATCCGGGACACCCTACGAGCAGTACTTC. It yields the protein CASSLSGTPYEQYF.

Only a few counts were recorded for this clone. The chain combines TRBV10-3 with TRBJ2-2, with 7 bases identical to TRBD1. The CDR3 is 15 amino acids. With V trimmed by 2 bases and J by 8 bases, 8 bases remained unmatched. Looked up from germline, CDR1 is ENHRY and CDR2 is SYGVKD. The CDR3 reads CAISEVGQAVGELFF. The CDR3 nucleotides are TGTGCCATCAGTGAGGTCGGACAGGCGGTAGGGGAGCTGTTTTTT.

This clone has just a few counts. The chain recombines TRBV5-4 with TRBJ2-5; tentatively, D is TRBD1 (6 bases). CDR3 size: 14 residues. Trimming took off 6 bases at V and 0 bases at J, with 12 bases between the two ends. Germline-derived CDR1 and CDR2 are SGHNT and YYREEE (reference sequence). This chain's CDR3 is CASTRTGHQETQYF. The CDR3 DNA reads TGTGCCAGCACCCGAACAGGGCACCAAGAGACCCAGTACTTC.

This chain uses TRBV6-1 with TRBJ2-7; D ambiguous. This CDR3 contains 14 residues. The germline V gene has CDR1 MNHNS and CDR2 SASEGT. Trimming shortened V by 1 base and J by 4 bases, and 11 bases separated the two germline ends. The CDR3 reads CASSEVEVEYEQYF. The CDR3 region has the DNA TGTGCCAGCAGTGAAGTCGAGGTCGAGTACGAGCAGTACTTC.

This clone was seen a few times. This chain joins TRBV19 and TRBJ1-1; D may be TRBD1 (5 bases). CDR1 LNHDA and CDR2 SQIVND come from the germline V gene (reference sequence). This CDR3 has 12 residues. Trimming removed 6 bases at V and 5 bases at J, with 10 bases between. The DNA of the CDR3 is TGTGCCAGTAGCGGGGGAGTTACTGAAGCTTTCTTT. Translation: CASSGGVTEAFF.

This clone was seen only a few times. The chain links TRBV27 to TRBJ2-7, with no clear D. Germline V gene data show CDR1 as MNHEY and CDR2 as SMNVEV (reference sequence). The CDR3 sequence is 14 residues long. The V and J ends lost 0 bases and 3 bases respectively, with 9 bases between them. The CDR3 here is CASSLSSYNYEQYF. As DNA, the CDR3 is TGTGCCAGCAGTTTATCCTCCTATAACTACGAGCAGTACTTC.

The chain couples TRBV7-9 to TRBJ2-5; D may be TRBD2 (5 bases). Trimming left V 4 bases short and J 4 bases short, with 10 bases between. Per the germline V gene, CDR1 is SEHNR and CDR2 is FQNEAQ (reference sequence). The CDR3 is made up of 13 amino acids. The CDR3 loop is CASSYYRGETQYF. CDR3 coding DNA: TGTGCCAGCAGCTACTACCGGGGAGAGACCCAGTACTTC.

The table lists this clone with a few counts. Here the CDR3 reads CATSPGQDTGELFF. CDR3 DNA sequence: TGTGCCACATCCCCCGGACAGGACACCGGGGAGCTGTTTTTT. The V gene is TRBV10-3, the J gene TRBJ2-2; 7 positions agree with TRBD1. Trimming took 10 bases from V and 3 from J; bases not matched to a gene: 8. The CDR3 spans 14 residues. Germline CDR1 and CDR2: ENHRY and SYGVKD.

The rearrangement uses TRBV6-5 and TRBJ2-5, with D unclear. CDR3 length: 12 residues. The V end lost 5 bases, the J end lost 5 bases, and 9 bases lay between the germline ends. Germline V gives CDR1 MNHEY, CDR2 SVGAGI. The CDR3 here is CASSPNLETQYF. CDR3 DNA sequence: TGTGCCAGCAGTCCCAACTTGGAGACCCAGTACTTC.

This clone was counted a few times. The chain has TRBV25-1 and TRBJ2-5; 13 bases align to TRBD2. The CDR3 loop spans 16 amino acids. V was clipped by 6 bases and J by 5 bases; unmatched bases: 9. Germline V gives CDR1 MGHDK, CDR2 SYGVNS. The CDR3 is CASSLLAGGPVETQYF. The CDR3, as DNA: TGTGCCAGCAGCTTACTAGCGGGGGGGCCGGTCGAGACCCAGTACTTC.